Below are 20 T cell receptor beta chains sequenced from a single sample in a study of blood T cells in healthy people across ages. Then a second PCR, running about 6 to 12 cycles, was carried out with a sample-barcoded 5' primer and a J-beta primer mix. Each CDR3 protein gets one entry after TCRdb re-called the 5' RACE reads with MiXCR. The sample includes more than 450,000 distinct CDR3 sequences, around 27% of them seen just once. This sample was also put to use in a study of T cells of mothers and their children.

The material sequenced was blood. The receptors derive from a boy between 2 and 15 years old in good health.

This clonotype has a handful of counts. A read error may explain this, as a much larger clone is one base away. The CDR3 coding sequence is TGCGCCAGCAGTGAGTCTGGGACTACGAGGGGAGGGACCCAGTACTTC. Translating gives CASSESGTTRGGTQYF. The chain uses TRBV10-2 and TRBJ2-5, with 7 bases identical to TRBD2. Trimming cost V 0 bases and J 7 bases; bases outside gene matches: 11. Germline V CDR1 and CDR2: WSHSY, SAAADI. The CDR3 contains 16 residues.

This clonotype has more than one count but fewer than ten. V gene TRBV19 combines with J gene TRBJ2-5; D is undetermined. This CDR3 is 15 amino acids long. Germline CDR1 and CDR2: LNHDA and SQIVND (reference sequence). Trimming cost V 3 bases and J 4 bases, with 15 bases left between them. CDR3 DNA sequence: TGTGCCAGTAGTATCAACAGTGGTTTCGGAGAGACCCAGTACTTC. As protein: CASSINSGFGETQYF. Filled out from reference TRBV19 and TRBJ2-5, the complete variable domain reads DGGITQSPKYLFRKEGQNVTLSCEQNLNHDAMYWYRQDPGQGLRLIYYSQIVNDFQKGDIAEGYSVSREKKESFPLTVTSAQKNPTAFYLCASSINSGFGETQYFGPGTRLLVL.

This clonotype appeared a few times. DNA of the CDR3: TGTGCCAGCAGCGTAGTCGCAGCCGCATCGGGAAACACCATATATTTT. It is translated as CASSVVAAASGNTIYF. The chain couples TRBV9 to TRBJ1-3; D is uncertain. This CDR3 region has 16 residues. Trimming shortened V by 0 bases and J by 4 bases, and 14 bases separated the two germline ends. Germline CDR1 and CDR2: SGDLS and YYNGEE.

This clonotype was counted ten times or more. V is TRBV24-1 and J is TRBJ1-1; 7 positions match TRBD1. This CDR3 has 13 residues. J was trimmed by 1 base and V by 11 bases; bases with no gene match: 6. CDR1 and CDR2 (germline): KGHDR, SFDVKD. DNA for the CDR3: TGTGCCATCCTTAACAGGGGGAACACTGAAGCTTTCTTT. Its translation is CAILNRGNTEAFF.

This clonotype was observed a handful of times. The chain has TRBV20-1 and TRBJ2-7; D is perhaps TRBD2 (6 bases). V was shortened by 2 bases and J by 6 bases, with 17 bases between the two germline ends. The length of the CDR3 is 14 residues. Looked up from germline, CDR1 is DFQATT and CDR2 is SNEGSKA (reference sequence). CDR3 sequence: CSARMRGPFSEQYF. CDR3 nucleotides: TGCAGTGCTAGAATGCGGGGTCCCTTTTCCGAGCAGTACTTC.

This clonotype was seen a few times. The CDR3 spells CASSVQGGYTF. The CDR3 DNA sequence: TGTGCCAGTAGTGTACAGGGGGGCTACACCTTC. The chain couples TRBV19 to TRBJ1-2; 7 bases fit TRBD1. CDR1 is LNHDA, CDR2 SQIVND, per germline (reference sequence). J was trimmed by 8 bases and V by 5 bases; bases with no gene match: 2. The CDR3 loop spans 11 amino acids.

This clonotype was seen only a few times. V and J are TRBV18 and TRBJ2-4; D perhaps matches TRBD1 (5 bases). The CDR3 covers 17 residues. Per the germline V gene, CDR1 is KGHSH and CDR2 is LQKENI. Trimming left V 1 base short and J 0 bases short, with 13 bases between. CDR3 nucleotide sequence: TGTGCCAGCTCACCACTCCAGGGCCGGACAGCCAAAAACATTCAGTACTTC. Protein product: CASSPLQGRTAKNIQYF.

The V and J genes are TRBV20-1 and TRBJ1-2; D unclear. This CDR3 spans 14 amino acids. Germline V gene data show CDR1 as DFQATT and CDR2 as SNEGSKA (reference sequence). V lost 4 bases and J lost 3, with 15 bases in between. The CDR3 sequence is CSATSIVPDYGYTF. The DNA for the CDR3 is TGCAGTGCTACTAGTATAGTTCCAGACTATGGCTACACCTTC.

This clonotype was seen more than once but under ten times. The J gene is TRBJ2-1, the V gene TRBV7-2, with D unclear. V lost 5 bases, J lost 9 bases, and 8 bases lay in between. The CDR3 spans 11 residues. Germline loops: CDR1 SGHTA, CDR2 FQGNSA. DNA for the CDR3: TGTGCCAGCAGCAGGTCAACTGAGCAGTTCTTC. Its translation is CASSRSTEQFF.

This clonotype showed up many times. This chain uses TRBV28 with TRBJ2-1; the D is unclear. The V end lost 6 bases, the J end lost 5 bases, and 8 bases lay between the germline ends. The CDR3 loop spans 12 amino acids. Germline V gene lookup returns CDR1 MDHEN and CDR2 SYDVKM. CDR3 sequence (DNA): TGTGCCAGCAGAGCCGGAGACAATGAGCAGTTCTTC. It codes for CASRAGDNEQFF.

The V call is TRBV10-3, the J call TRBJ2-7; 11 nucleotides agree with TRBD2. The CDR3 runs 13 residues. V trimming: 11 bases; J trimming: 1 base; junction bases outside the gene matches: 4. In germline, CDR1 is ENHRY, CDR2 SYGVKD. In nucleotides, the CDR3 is TGTGCCGTTAGCGGGAGGGCGTCCTACGAGCAGTACTTC. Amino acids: CAVSGRASYEQYF.

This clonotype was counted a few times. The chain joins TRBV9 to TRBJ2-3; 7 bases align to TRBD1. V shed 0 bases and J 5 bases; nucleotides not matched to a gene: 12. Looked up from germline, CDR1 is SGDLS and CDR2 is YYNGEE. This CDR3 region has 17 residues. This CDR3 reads CASSVGAQRGRRDTQYF. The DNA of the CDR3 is TGTGCCAGCAGCGTAGGGGCCCAAAGGGGGCGGAGAGATACGCAGTATTTT.

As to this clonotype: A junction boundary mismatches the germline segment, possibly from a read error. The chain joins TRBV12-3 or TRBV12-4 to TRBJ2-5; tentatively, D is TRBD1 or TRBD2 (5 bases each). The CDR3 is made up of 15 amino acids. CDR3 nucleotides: TGTGCCAGCAGACTAGGGGTCGGAGGAGGAGACACCCGGTACTTC. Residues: CASRLGVGGGDTRYF.

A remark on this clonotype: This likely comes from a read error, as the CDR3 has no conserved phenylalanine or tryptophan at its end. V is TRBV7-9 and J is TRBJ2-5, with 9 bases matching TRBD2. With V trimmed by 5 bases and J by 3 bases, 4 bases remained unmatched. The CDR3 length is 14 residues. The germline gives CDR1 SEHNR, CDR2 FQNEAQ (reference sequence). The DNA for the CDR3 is TGTGCCAGCAGCCCGAGCGGGAGGAAAGAGACCCAGTACTGC. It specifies CASSPSGRKETQYC.

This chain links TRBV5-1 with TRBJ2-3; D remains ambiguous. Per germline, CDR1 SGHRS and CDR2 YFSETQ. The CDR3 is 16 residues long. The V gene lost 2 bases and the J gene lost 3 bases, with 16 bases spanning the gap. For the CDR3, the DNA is TGCGCCAGCAGCTTCTCACCCACGTCGAGAACAGATACGCAGTATTTT. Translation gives CASSFSPTSRTDTQYF.

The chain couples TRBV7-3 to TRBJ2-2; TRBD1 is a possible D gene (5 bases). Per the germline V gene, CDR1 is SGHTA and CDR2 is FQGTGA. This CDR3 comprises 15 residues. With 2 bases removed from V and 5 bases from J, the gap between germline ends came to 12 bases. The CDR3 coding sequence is TGTGCCAGCAGCTTAGCAGGGTCAGGAACCGGGGAGCTGTTTTTT. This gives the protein CASSLAGSGTGELFF.

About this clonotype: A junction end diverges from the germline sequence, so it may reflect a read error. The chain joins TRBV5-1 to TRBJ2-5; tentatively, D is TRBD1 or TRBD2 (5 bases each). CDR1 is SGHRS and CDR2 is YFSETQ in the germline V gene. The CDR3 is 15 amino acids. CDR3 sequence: CASSLGPGRQEAQYF. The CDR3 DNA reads TGCGCCAGCAGCCTTGGCCCGGGACGCCAAGAGGCCCAGTACTTC.

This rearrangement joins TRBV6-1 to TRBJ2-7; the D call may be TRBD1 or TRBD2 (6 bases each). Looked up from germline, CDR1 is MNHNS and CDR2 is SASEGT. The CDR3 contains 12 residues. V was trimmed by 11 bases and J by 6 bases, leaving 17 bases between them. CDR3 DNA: TGTGCCGGCGGGAAAACAGGGCTCGAGCAGTACTTC. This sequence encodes CAGGKTGLEQYF.

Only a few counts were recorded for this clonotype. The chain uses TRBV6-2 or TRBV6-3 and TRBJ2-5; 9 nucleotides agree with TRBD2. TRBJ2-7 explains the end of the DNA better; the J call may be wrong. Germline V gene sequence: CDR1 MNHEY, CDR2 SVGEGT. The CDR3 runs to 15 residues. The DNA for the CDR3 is TGTGCCAGCAGTTACGGGACTAGCTATTCCTACGAGCAGTACTTC. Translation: CASSYGTSYSYEQYF.

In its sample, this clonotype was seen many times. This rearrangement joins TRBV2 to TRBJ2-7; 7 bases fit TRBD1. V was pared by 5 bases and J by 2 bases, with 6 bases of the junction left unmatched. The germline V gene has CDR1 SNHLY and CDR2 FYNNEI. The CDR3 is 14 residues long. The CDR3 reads CASSSRQGTYEQYF. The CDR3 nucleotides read TGTGCCAGCAGTTCCCGACAGGGAACCTACGAGCAGTACTTC.